A selection of T cell receptor beta chains follows, all from one sample in a study of shared clonotypes between healthy human individuals. Repertoires were generated with immunoSEQ multiplex PCR, while TCRdb's copy carries only in-frame clones and drops some. The sample includes a few million clones, 85% to 95% of them seen just once. Sequences were obtained from naive CD4+ T cells from PBMCs. The receptors were sampled from a man between 18 and 35 years old in good health. Some clones in this sample may be carry-over from other donors' samples. Both conserved end residues are part of each CDR3. D genes are given only for firm matches. Clone size is given for some rows only: seen once, a few or many times, or a class if the clone is expanded.

>.|TRBJ2-7|TRBV5-1|.
TGCGCCAGCAGTGAGGGGGTGACCTACGAGCAGTACTTC
CASSEGVTYEQYF
>.|TRBJ1-1|TRBV5-1|.
TGCGCCAGCAGCTTTGGGGGCATGAACACTGAAGCTTTCTTT
CASSFGGMNTEAFF
>once|TRBJ2-1|TRBV4-1|TRBD2
TGCGCCAGCAGCCAAGCTGACACTAGCGGGAGTACACTACCCTACAATGAGCAGTTCTTC
CASSQADTSGSTLPYNEQFF
>.|TRBJ1-1|TRBV5-4|.
TGTGCCAGCAGCTTGGACAACAAGAACACTGAAGCTTTCTTT
CASSLDNKNTEAFF
>once|TRBJ2-1|TRBV10-3|.
TGTGCCATCAGTGAGTCTTTGGACTCTCATGAGCAGTTCTTC
CAISESLDSHEQFF
>.|TRBJ1-1|TRBV9|.
TGTGCCAGCAGCCCAGTGGGGGAAGCTTTCTTT
CASSPVGEAFF
>.|TRBJ1-1|TRBV9|.
TGTGCCAGCAGCGTAGAACCCACGGGACAAGTTGAAGCTTTCTTT
CASSVEPTGQVEAFF
>.|TRBJ2-3|TRBV7-3|TRBD2
TGTGCCAGCAGCCGGCTAGCGGGTTCGTCGGCAGATACGCAGTATTTT
CASSRLAGSSADTQYF
>.|TRBJ2-7|TRBV19|.
TGTGCCAGTAGTCCGGGACTCTACTCCTACGAGCAGTACTTC
CASSPGLYSYEQYF
>.|TRBJ1-3|TRBV18|.
TGTGCCAGCTCACTCAGGGCGTTAGGAAACACCATATATTTT
CASSLRALGNTIYF
>.|TRBJ1-5|TRBV7-2|TRBD1
TGTGCCAGCAGCAATGGACAGGGTAGAGATCAGCCCCAGCATTTT
CASSNGQGRDQPQHF
>.|TRBJ2-2|TRBV5-4|.
TGTGCCAGCAGCCAACCCCGGACAGGGAGGGCCGGGGAGCTGTTTTTT
CASSQPRTGRAGELFF
>once|TRBJ2-7|TRBV6-1|.
TGTGCCAGCAGACGAGGGCCTCGAGACTACGAGCAGTACTTC
CASRRGPRDYEQYF
>.|TRBJ2-5|TRBV2|TRBD2
TGTGCCAGCAGTCGACTAGCGGGCGATGAGACCCAGTACTTC
CASSRLAGDETQYF
>once|TRBJ1-5|TRBV5-5|.
TGTGCCAGCAGCCCGGACAGCAATCAGCCCCAGCATTTT
CASSPDSNQPQHF
>once|TRBJ1-2|TRBV10-3|.
TGTGCCACACTCGATTCGGGTCGGGACTATGGCTACACCTTC
CATLDSGRDYGYTF
>.|TRBJ2-1|TRBV5-1|TRBD2
TGCGCCAGCAGCTTGGGATCTAGCGGGAGCGGCAATGAGCAGTTCTTC
CASSLGSSGSGNEQFF
>.|TRBJ2-5|TRBV9|TRBD2
TGTGCCAGCAGCGAGACTAGCGGGAAAGAGACCCAGTACTTC
CASSETSGKETQYF
>.|TRBJ1-3|TRBV7-3|.
TGTGCCAGCAGCTCACAGGGAACTGGAAACACCATATATTTT
CASSSQGTGNTIYF
>.|TRBJ2-2|TRBV7-2|.
TGTGCCAGCAGCTTACTGGGGACTGGCACCGGGGAGCTGTTTTTT
CASSLLGTGTGELFF
>.|TRBJ2-7|TRBV14|TRBD1
TGTGCCAGCAGCCGGGACAGTACCTACGAGCAGTACTTC
CASSRDSTYEQYF
>once|TRBJ1-5|TRBV2|.
TGTGCCAGCAGTGATAGTTTGGGCCTCAATCAGCCCCAGCATTTT
CASSDSLGLNQPQHF
>.|TRBJ1-1|TRBV25-1|TRBD1
TGTGCCAGCAGTGATCAGCGACAGGGGGACACTGAAGCTTTCTTT
CASSDQRQGDTEAFF
>once|TRBJ1-5|TRBV6-6|TRBD1
TGTGCCAGCAACGACAGGGGGGATCAGCCCCAGCATTTT
CASNDRGDQPQHF
>.|TRBJ2-1|TRBV10-2|.
TGCGCCAGCACTCGTAAGTCAGGGATCCATGAGCAGTTCTTC
CASTRKSGIHEQFF
>.|TRBJ2-6|TRBV4-2|.
TGTGCCAGCAGCTTCGCGGGACCTGGGGCCAACGTCCTGACTTTC
CASSFAGPGANVLTF
>.|TRBJ2-7|TRBV5-1|TRBD1
TGCGCCAGCAGGCGGGACAGGGACTTCTACGAGCAGTACTTC
CASRRDRDFYEQYF
>.|TRBJ2-1|TRBV7-2|.
TGTGCCAGCAGCTTAGGTGGAGGATCCTACAATGAGCAGTTCTTC
CASSLGGGSYNEQFF
>once|TRBJ2-1|TRBV19|.
TGTGCCAGTAGTAGCCCGAGGACAGCTCCGGCCAATGAGCAGTTCTTC
CASSSPRTAPANEQFF
>once|TRBJ2-1|TRBV14|.
TGTGCCAGCAGCCCACGACTGGGTAGCGGCCCCTACAATGAGCAGTTCTTC
CASSPRLGSGPYNEQFF
>.|TRBJ2-1|TRBV5-1|.
TGCGCCAGCAGCTACGCCCTAGCAGCTGGGCGATACAATGAGCAGTTCTTC
CASSYALAAGRYNEQFF
>once|TRBJ2-7|TRBV21-1|.
TGTGCCAGCAGCAAAAATTTGGAAGGTAGGGACAGAGACTACGAGCAGTACTTC
CASSKNLEGRDRDYEQYF
>.|TRBJ1-4|TRBV25-1|.
TGTGCCAGCAGTGAAATAGGGGACCCTAATGAAAAACTGTTTTTT
CASSEIGDPNEKLFF
>.|TRBJ1-1|TRBV10-3|TRBD1
TGTGCCATCAGCCTGACAGGGTATGGGTCTGAAGCTTTCTTT
CAISLTGYGSEAFF
>.|TRBJ2-3|TRBV28|.
TGTGCCAGCAGCCTAACAGGGAGCACAGATACGCAGTATTTT
CASSLTGSTDTQYF
>.|TRBJ2-2|TRBV2|.
TGTGCCAGCAGTCAGCTCACCGGGGAGCTGTTTTTT
CASSQLTGELFF
>.|TRBJ2-2|TRBV7-8|.
TGTGCCAGCAGCTTAACTAACACCGGGGAGCTGTTTTTT
CASSLTNTGELFF
>.|TRBJ1-2|TRBV5-1|.
TGCGCCAGCTTCGAGACCGCGGCTGGCTACACCTTC
CASFETAAGYTF
>.|TRBJ2-7|TRBV7-8|TRBD2
TGTGCCAGCAGCTTGGGGCTAGCGGGAGAGCTGCCCTACGAGCAGTACTTC
CASSLGLAGELPYEQYF
>.|TRBJ1-2|TRBV27|TRBD1
TGTGCCAGCAGTTTAGGGACAGTGGGTCTTTATGGCTACACCTTC
CASSLGTVGLYGYTF
>.|TRBJ2-1|TRBV4-3|.
TGCGCCAGCAGCCAATCCTGGATTTTGGGGTTCACCTACAATGAGCAGTTCTTC
CASSQSWILGFTYNEQFF
>.|TRBJ2-5|TRBV11-3|.
TGTGCCAGCAGCTCCATCGACAGGGAGACCCAGTACTTC
CASSSIDRETQYF
>.|TRBJ1-1|TRBV6-1|.
TGTGCCAGCAGCCCTGTTACTCCAGGATTCACTGAAGCTTTCTTT
CASSPVTPGFTEAFF
>few|TRBJ1-1|TRBV6-5|.
TGTGCCACCTTCGACCGGAACACTGAAGCTTTCTTT
CATFDRNTEAFF
>.|TRBJ2-2|TRBV9|.
TGTGCCAGCAGCGTCACCCGGGGGTGGACCGGGGAGCTGTTTTTT
CASSVTRGWTGELFF
>.|TRBJ2-7|TRBV5-6|.
TGTGCCAGCAGCCTGAATGGGGGAGGCTACGAGCAGTACTTC
CASSLNGGGYEQYF
>.|TRBJ1-2|TRBV4-1|TRBD1
TGCGCCAGCAGCCAAACCGGGACAGGCTATTACTATGGCTACACCTTC
CASSQTGTGYYYGYTF
>.|TRBJ1-3|TRBV10-3|.
TGTGCCATCAGTGAGTCGGCCCGACTATCTGGAAACACCATATATTTT
CAISESARLSGNTIYF
>once|TRBJ2-5|TRBV7-8|.
TGTGCCAGCAGCTTAGTCCCGTACCAAGAGACCCAGTACTTC
CASSLVPYQETQYF
>.|TRBJ2-3|TRBV18|.
TGTGCCAGCTCACCGACGGCGGCGGTGAGCACAGATACGCAGTATTTT
CASSPTAAVSTDTQYF
>.|TRBJ2-7|TRBV5-6|TRBD1
TGTGCCAGCAGCTCGTTACAGGGGGGAGCCTACGAGCAGTACTTC
CASSSLQGGAYEQYF
>.|TRBJ1-1|TRBV5-8|TRBD1
TGTGCCAGCAGCCTGCGGGATTGGGACAGCCCTGAAGCTTTCTTT
CASSLRDWDSPEAFF
>.|TRBJ2-1|TRBV2|.
TGTGCCAGCCGGTGGGGGTACCACAATGAGCAGTTCTTC
CASRWGYHNEQFF
>.|TRBJ1-2|TRBV10-3|.
TGTGCCATCAGCGGGTTGGGCAGGGAAAGAGGCTACACCTTC
CAISGLGRERGYTF
>.|TRBJ1-5|TRBV2|.
TGTGCCAGCAGTAGCGCGCGAGGCAATCAGCCCCAGCATTTT
CASSSARGNQPQHF